These 5 T cell receptor beta chains were sequenced from one sample in a study of cytomegalovirus exposure and HLA in healthy donors. The primer mix had 60 Vbeta and 13 Jbeta primers. Clones were read by immunoSEQ multiplex PCR, and TCRdb kept only the in-frame ones, dropping some. The profile covers about 170,000 clones, with about 85% appearing a single time and around 2.6% taken by the ten largest. The sequenced sample was PBMCs. The receptor source for this set is a young man in good health and CMV-seropositive.

The genes are TRBV5-1 and TRBJ1-1, with 10 bases fitting TRBD1. The CDR3 sequence is 13 residues long. Looked up from germline, CDR1 is SGHRS and CDR2 is YFSETQ. V lost 8 bases and J lost 3; bases outside the gene matches: 4. In nucleotides, the CDR3 is TGCGCCAGTCGGACAGGGGGGTACACTGAAGCTTTCTTT. Amino acid sequence: CASRTGGYTEAFF.

The chain uses TRBV7-2 and TRBJ2-2; 9 bases map to TRBD2. Germline CDR1 is SGHTA and CDR2 is FQGNSA. CDR3 length: 16 residues. V trimming: 5 bases; J trimming: 4 bases; junction bases outside the gene matches: 8. CDR3 sequence (DNA): TGTGCCAGCAGCCCATATAGCGGGAGTGGCACCGGGGAGCTGTTTTTT. Translated, it gives CASSPYSGSGTGELFF. Based on the CDR3 plus reference TRBV7-2 and TRBJ2-2, the full variable domain is GAGVSQSPSNKVTEKGKDVELRCDPISGHTALYWYRQSLGQGLEFLIYFQGNSAPDKSGLPSDRFSAERTGGSVSTLTIQRTQQEDSAVYLCASSPYSGSGTGELFFGEGSRLTVL.

The V and J genes are TRBV4-2 and TRBJ1-3, with D hard to call. V lost 2 bases, J lost 1 base, and 9 bases lay in between. The germline V gene encodes CDR1 LGHNA and CDR2 YNFKEQ. The CDR3 spans 15 residues. The CDR3 loop reads CASSQPGGSGNTIYF. CDR3 in DNA: TGTGCCAGCAGCCAACCGGGAGGGTCTGGAAACACCATATATTTT.

This chain connects TRBV5-4 to TRBJ2-7; maybe TRBD1 (5 bases). V was trimmed by 0 bases and J by 3 bases, leaving 10 bases between them. The CDR3 has 14 residues. Per the germline V gene, CDR1 is SGHNT and CDR2 is YYREEE (reference sequence). The CDR3 loop is CASSLDGDSYEQYV. The DNA for the CDR3 is TGTGCCAGCAGCTTGGACGGCGACAGCTACGAGCAGTACGTC.

This sequence joins TRBV4-3 and TRBJ1-6; 7 positions agree with TRBD1. V lost 4 bases, J lost 4 bases, and 7 bases stayed unmatched. The CDR3 loop spans 16 amino acids. Germline V gene sequence: CDR1 LGHNA, CDR2 YSLEER. The CDR3 DNA follows: TGCGCCAGCAGCCTAGAAGGGGACAGTTATAATTCACCCCTCCACTTT. Encoded protein: CASSLEGDSYNSPLHF.